The sequence of this T cell receptor beta chain was determined in a study of STAT5B mutations in CD4+ large granular lymphocyte leukemia. V lost 7 bases to trimming and J lost 3 bases, with 20 bases between them. This CDR3 region has 16 residues. The V gene's germline CDR1 is MDHEN and CDR2 SYDVKM. Study findings and constraints: Main leukemic clonotypes were patient-specific, but approximately 25% appeared at low frequency elsewhere. Patient CD4-sorted repertoires stayed more clonal than healthy ones after leukemic-clone removal.

As for this clone: The antigen remains unidentified.

Sequenced by immunoSEQ multiplex PCR; TCRdb stores in-frame clones only, minus some. The repertoire has 20,000 to 25,000 clones, 82% of them found once; the top ten carry 8.6%. Buffy coats from healthy blood donors served as controls. Material for sequencing was CD4+ T cells from blood buffy coats. The clonotype originates from a human donor in good health. The chain carries TRBV28 and TRBJ2-3; D may be TRBD1 or TRBD2 (5 bases each). The CDR3 loop is CASINTGTVLTDTQYF. In nucleotides, the CDR3 is TGTGCCAGCATAAATACCGGGACCGTCTTGACAGATACGCAGTATTTT. The full variable domain, in which reference TRBV28 and TRBJ2-3 provide the parts outside the CDR3, is DVKVTQSSRYLVKRTGEKVFLECVQDMDHENMFWYRQDPGLGLRLIYFSYDVKMKEKGDIPEGYSVSREKKERFSLILESASTNQTSMYLCASINTGTVLTDTQYFGPGTRLTVL.